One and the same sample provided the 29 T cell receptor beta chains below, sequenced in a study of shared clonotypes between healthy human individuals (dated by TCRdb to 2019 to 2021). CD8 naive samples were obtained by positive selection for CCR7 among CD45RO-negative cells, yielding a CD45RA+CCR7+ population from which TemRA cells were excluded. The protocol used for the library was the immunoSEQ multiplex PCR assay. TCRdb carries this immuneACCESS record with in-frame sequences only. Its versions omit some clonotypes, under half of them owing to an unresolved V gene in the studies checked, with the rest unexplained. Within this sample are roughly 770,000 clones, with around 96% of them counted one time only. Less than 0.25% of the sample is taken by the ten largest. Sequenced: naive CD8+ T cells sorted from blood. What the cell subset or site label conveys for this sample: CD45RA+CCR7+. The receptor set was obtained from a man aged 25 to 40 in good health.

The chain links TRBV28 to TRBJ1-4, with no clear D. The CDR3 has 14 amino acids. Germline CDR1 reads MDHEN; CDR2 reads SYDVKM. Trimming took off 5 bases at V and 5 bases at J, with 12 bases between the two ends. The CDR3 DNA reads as TGTGCCAGCAGTCGCGAGTCGATAAATGAAAAACTGTTTTTT. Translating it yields CASSRESINEKLFF.

In DNA, the CDR3 is TGTGCCAGCAGTGATCTTCCGGGGAGCGGTAGCTCCTACGAGCAGTACTTC. Amino acid sequence: CASSDLPGSGSSYEQYF. The chain uses TRBV6-1 and TRBJ2-7, with a weak D call TRBD2 (5 bases). The germline gives CDR1 MNHNS, CDR2 SASEGT. The CDR3 totals 17 residues. V shed 3 bases and J shed 0 bases, with 18 bases lying between them.

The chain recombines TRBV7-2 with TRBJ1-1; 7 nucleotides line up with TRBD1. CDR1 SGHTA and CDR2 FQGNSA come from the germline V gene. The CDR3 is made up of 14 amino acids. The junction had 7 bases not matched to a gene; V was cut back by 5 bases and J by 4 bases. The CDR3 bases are TGTGCCAGCAGCGACACAGGGGTCGGCACTGAAGCTTTCTTT. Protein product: CASSDTGVGTEAFF.

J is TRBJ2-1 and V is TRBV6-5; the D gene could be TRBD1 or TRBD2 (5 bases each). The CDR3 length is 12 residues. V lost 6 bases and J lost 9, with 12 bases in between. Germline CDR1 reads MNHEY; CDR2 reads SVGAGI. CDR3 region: CASSPQGTEQFF. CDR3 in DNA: TGTGCCAGCAGCCCTCAAGGGACTGAGCAGTTCTTC.

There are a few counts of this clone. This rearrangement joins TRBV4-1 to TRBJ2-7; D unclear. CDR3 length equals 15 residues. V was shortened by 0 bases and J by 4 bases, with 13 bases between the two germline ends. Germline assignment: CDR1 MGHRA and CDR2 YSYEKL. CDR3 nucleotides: TGCGCCAGCAGCCAAGATGGCGAGATAGGGTACGAGCAGTACTTC. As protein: CASSQDGEIGYEQYF.

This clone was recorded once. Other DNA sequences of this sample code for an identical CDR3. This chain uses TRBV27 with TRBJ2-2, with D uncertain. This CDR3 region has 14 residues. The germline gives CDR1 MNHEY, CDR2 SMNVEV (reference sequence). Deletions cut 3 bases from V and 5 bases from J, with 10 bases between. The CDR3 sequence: CASSFARVTGELFF. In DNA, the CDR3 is TGTGCCAGCAGTTTTGCAAGGGTAACCGGGGAGCTGTTTTTT.

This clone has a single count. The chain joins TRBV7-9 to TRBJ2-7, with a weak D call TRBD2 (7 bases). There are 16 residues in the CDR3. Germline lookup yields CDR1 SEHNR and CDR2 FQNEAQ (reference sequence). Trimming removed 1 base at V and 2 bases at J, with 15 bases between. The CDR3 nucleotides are TGTGCCAGCAGCTTAGGGGAGGGGGGACTACCCTACGAGCAGTACTTC. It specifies CASSLGEGGLPYEQYF.

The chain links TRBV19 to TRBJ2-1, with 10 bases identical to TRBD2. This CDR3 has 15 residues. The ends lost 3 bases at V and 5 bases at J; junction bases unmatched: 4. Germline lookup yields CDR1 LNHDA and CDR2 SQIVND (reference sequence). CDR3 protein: CASSMWTSGNNEQFF. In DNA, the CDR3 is TGTGCCAGTAGTATGTGGACTAGCGGAAACAATGAGCAGTTCTTC.

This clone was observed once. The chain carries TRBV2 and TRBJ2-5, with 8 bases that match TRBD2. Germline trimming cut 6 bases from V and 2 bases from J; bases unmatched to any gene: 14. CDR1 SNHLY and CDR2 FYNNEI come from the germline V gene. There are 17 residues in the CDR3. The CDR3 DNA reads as TGTGCCAGCAGAGGGGGACTAGAATTCCTCGATCAAGAGACCCAGTACTTC. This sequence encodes CASRGGLEFLDQETQYF.

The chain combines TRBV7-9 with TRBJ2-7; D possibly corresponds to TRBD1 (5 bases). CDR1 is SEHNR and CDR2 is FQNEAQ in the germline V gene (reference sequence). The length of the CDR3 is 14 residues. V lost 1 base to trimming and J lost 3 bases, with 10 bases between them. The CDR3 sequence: CASSLVKGNYEQYF. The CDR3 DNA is TGTGCCAGCAGCTTAGTAAAGGGGAACTACGAGCAGTACTTC.

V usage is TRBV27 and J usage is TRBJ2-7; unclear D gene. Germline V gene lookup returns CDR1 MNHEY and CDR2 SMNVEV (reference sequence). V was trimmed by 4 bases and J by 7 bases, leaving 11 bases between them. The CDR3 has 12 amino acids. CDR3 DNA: TGTGCCAGCAGTTCGTCTTCGTTTGAGCAGTACTTC. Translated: CASSSSSFEQYF.

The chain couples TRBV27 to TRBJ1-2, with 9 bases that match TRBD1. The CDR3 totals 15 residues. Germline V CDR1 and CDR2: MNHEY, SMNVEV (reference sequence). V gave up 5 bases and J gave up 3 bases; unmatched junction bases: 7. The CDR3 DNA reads TGTGCCAGCAGTCAATTACAGGGGGCCTACTATGGCTACACCTTC. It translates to CASSQLQGAYYGYTF.

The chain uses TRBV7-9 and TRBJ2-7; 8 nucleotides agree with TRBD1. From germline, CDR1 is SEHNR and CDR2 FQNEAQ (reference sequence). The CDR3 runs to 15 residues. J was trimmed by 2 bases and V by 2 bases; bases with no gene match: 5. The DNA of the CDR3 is TGTGCCAGCAGCTTACAGGGGGCATCGGCCTACGAGCAGTACTTC. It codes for CASSLQGASAYEQYF.

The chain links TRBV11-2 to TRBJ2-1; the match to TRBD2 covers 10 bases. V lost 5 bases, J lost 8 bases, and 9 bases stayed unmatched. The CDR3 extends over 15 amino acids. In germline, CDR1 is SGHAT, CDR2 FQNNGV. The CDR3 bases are TGTGCCAGCAGCCCCAAGCGGGAGGGCCGGCATGAGCAGTTCTTC. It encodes CASSPKREGRHEQFF.

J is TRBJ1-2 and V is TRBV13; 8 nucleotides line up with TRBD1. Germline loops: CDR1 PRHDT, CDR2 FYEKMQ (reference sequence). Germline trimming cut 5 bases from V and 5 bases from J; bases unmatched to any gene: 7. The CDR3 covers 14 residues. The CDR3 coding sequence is TGTGCCAGCAGCCCGACAGGGGATCGGTATGGCTACACCTTC. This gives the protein CASSPTGDRYGYTF.

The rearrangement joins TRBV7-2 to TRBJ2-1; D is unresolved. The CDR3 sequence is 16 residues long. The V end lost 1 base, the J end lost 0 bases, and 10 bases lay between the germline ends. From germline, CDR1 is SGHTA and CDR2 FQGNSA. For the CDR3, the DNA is TGTGCCAGCAGCTTAGATAGCTGGAGCTCCTACAATGAGCAGTTCTTC. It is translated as CASSLDSWSSYNEQFF.

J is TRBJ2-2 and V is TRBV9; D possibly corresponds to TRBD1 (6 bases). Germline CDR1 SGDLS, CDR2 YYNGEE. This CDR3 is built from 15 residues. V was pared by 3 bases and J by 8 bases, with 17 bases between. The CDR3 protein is CASSDTGTSLGELFF. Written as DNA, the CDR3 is TGTGCCAGCAGCGATACGGGGACAAGTTTGGGGGAGCTGTTTTTT.

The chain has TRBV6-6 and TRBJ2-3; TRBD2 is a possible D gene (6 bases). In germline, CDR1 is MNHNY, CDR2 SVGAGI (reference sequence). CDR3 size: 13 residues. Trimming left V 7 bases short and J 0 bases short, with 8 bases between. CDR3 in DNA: TGTGCCAGCATAGCGGACAGCACAGATACGCAGTATTTT. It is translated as CASIADSTDTQYF.

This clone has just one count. CDR3: CASSLGRAEQYF. CDR3 in DNA: TGTGCCAGCAGCTTAGGGCGGGCCGAGCAGTACTTC. The rearrangement joins TRBV11-1 to TRBJ2-7, with TRBD2 as a possible D gene (5 bases). The CDR3 covers 12 residues. V dropped 1 base and J dropped 6 bases, with 7 bases sitting between them. Germline lookup yields CDR1 SGHAT and CDR2 FQDESV (reference sequence).

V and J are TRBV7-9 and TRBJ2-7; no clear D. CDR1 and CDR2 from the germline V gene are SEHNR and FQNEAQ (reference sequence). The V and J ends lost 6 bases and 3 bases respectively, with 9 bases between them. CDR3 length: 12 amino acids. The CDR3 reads CASRRGLYEQYF. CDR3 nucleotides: TGTGCCAGCAGACGCGGCCTCTACGAGCAGTACTTC.

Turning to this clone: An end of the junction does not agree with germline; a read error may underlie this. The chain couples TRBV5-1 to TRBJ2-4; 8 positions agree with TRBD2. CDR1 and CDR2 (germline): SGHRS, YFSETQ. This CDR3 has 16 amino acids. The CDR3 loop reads CASSLVVGAGGDIQYF. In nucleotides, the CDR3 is TGCGCCAGCAGTTTGGTCGTCGGTGCGGGGGGAGACATTCAGTACTTC.

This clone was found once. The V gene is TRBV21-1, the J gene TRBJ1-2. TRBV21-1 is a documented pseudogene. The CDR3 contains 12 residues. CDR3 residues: CASSKVSLRYTF. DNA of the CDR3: TGTGCCAGCAGCAAAGTCTCTCTGCGCTACACCTTC.

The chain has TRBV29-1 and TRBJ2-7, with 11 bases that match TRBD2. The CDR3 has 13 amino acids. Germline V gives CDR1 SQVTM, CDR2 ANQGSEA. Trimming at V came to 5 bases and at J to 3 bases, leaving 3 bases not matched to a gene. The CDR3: CSVFSGRGYEQYF. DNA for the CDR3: TGCAGCGTTTTTAGCGGGAGGGGCTACGAGCAGTACTTC.

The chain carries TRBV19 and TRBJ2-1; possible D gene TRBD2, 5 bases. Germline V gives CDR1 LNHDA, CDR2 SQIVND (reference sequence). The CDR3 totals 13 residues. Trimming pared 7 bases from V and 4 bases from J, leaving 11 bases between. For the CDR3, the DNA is TGTGCCAGTACCGGGCGGGCGTACAATGAGCAGTTCTTC. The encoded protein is CASTGRAYNEQFF.

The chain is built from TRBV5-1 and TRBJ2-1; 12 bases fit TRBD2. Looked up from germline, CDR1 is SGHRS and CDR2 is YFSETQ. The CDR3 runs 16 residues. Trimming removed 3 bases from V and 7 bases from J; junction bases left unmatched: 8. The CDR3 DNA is TGCGCCAGCAGCTCTACGACTAGCGGGAGTTATAATGAGCAGTTCTTC. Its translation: CASSSTTSGSYNEQFF.

The CDR3 DNA reads TGTGCCAGCAGCGCACCCCAGGGCACCGGGGAGCTGTTTTTT. Amino acid sequence: CASSAPQGTGELFF. The chain uses TRBV9 and TRBJ2-2; D might be TRBD1 (5 bases). Germline values: CDR1 SGDLS, CDR2 YYNGEE. There are 14 residues in the CDR3. V was shortened by 3 bases and J by 4 bases, with 10 bases between the two germline ends.

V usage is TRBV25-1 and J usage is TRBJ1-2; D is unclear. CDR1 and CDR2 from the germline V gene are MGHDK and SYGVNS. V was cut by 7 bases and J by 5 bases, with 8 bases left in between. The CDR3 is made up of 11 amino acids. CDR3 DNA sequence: TGTGCCAGCACCGGACCATATGGCTACACCTTC. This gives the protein CASTGPYGYTF.

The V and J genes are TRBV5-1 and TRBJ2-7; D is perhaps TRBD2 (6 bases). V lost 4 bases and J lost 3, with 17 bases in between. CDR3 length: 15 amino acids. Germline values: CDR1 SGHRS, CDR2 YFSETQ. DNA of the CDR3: TGCGCCAGCAGCGCCGCGGGACGGACTTTCTACGAGCAGTACTTC. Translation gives CASSAAGRTFYEQYF.

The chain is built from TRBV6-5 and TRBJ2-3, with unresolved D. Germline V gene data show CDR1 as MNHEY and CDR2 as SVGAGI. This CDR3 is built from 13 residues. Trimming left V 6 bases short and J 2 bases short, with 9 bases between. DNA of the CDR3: TGTGCCAGCAGCCGGTCCAACACAGATACGCAGTATTTT. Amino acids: CASSRSNTDTQYF.